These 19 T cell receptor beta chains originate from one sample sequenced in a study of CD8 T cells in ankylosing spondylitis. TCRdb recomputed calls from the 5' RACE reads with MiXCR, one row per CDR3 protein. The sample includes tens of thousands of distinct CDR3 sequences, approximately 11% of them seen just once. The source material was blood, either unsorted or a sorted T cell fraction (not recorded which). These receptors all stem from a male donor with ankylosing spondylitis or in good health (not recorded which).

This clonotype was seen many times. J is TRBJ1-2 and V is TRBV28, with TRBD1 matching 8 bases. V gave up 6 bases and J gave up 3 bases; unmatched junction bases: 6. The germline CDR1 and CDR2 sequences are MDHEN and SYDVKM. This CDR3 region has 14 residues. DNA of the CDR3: TGTGCCAGCAGCGGACAGGGAGACTACTATGGCTACACCTTC. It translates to CASSGQGDYYGYTF.

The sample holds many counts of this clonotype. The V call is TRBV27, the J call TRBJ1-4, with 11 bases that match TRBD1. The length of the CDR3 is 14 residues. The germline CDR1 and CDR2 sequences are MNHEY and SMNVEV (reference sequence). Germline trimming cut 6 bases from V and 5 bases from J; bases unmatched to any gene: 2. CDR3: CASRRTGGNEKLFF. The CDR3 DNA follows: TGTGCCAGCAGGAGGACAGGGGGCAATGAAAAACTGTTTTTT.

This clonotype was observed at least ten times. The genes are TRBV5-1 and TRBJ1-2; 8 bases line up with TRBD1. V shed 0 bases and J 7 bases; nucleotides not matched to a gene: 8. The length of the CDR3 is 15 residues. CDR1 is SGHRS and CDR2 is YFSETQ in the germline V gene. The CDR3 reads CASSLAAQGAFGYTF. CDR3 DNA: TGCGCCAGCAGCTTGGCCGCGCAGGGGGCATTTGGCTACACCTTC.

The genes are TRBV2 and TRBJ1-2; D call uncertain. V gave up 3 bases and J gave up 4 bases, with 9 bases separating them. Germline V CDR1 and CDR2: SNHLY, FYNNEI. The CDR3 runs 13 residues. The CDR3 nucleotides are TGTGCCAGCAGTGACGGGGTTAGCTATGGCTACACCTTC. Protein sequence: CASSDGVSYGYTF.

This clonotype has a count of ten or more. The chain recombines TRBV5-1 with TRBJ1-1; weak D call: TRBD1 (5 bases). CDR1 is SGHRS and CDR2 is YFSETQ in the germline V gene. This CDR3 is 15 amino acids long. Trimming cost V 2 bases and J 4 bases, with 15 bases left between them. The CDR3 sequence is CASSLMGVGGTEAFF. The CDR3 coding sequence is TGCGCCAGCAGCTTAATGGGGGTCGGGGGCACTGAAGCTTTCTTT.

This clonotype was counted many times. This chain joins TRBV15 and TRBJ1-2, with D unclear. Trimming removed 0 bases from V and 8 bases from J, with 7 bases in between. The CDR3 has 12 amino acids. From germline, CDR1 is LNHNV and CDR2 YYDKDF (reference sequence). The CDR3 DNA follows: TGTGCCACCAGCAGAGATCACCGAGGCTACACCTTC. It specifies CATSRDHRGYTF.

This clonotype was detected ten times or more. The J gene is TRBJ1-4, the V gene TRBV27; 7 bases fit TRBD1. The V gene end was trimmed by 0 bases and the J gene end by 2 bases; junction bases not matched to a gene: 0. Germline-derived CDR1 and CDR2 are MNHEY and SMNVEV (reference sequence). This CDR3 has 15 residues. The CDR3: CASSLSGQTNEKLFF. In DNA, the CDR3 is TGTGCCAGCAGTTTATCGGGACAGACTAATGAAAAACTGTTTTTT.

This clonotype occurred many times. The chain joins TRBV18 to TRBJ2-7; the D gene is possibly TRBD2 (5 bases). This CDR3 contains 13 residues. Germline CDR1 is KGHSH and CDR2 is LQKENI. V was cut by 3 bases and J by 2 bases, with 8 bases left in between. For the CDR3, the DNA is TGTGCCAGCTCACCCGGAGGACCCTACGAGCAGTACTTC. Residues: CASSPGGPYEQYF.

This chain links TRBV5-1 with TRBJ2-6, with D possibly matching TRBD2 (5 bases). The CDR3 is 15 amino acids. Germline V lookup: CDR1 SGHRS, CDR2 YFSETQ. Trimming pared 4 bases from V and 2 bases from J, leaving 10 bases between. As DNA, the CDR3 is TGCGCCAGCAGCGCCTCGGGGACTGGGGCCAACGTCCTGACTTTC. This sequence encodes CASSASGTGANVLTF.

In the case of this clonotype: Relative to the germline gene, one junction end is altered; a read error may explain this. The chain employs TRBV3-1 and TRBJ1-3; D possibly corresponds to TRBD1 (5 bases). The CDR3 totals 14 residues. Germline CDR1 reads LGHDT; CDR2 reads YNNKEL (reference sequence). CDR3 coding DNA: TGTGCCAGCAGCCGGGGGGTCTCTGGAAGCACCATATATTTT. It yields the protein CASSRGVSGSTIYF. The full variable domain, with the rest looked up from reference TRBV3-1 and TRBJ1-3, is DTAVSQTPKYLVTQMGNDKSIKCEQNLGHDTMYWYKQDSKKFLKIMFSYNNKELIINETVPNRFSPKSPDKAHLNLHINSLELGDSAVYFCASSRGVSGSTIYFGEGSWLTVV.

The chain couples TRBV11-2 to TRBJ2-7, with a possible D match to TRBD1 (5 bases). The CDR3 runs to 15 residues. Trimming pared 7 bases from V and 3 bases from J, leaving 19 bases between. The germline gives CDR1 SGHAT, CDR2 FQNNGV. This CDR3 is CASIVGAIGSYEQYF. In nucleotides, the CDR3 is TGTGCCAGCATCGTAGGGGCCATCGGCAGCTACGAGCAGTACTTC.

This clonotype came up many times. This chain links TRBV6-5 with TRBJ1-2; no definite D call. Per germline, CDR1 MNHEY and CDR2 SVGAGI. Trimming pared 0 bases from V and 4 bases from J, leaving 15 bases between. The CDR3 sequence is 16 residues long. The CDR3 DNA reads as TGTGCCAGCAGTTACTCGGGCGGCTGGGGAGCCTATGGCTACACCTTC. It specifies CASSYSGGWGAYGYTF.

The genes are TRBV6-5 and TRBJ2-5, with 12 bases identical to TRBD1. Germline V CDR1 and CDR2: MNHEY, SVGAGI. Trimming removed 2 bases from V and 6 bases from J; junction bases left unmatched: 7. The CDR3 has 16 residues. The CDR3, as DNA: TGTGCCAGCAGTTACGCCGGGACAGGGGGCGGGAAGACCCAGTACTTC. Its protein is CASSYAGTGGGKTQYF.

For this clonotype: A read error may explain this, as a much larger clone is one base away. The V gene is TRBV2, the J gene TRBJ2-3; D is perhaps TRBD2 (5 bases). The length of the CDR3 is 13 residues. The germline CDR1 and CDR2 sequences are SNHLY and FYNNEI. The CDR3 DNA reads TGTGTCAGCATTGGCGGGCACACAGATACGCAGTATTTT. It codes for CVSIGGHTDTQYF.

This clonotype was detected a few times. CDR3 region: CATGGQGYDTGELFF. Here the CDR3 DNA reads TGTGCAACCGGGGGGCAGGGGTACGACACCGGGGAGCTGTTTTTT. The chain is built from TRBV11-2 and TRBJ2-2; possibly TRBD2 for D (7 bases). CDR1 is SGHAT, CDR2 FQNNGV, per germline. CDR3 length: 15 amino acids.

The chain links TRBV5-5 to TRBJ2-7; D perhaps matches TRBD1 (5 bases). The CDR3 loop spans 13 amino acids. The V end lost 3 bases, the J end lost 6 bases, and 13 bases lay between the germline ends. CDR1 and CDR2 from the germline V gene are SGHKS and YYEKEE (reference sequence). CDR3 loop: CASSSGQDFEQYF. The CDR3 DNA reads TGTGCCAGCAGCTCCGGACAAGATTTCGAGCAGTACTTC.

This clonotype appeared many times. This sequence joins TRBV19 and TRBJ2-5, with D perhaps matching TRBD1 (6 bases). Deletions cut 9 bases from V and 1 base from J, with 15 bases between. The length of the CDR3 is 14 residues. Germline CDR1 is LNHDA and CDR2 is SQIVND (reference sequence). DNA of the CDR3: TGTGCCAGCAGAACAGGGTTCGGCCAAGAGACCCAGTACTTC. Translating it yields CASRTGFGQETQYF.

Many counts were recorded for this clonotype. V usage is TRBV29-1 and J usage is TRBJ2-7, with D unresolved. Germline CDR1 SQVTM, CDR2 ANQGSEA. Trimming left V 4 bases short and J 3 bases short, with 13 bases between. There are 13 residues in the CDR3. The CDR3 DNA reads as TGCAGCGTTGGTCTCGACCGCAACTACGAGCAGTACTTC. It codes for CSVGLDRNYEQYF.

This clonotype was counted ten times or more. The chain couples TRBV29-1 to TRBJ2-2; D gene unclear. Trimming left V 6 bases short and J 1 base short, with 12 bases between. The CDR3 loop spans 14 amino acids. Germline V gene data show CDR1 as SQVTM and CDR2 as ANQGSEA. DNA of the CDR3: TGCAGCGTGGGCATTTCGGTGAACACCGGGGAGCTGTTTTTT. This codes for CSVGISVNTGELFF.